The 11 T cell receptor beta chains in this list originate from one sample, sequenced in a study of CD8 T cells in ankylosing spondylitis. TCRdb analysed the 5' RACE reads with MiXCR anew, one entry per CDR3 protein. The repertoire consists of roughly 250,000 distinct CDR3 sequences, with under 12% occurring once and the leading ten covering less than 3%. What was sequenced was blood, either unsorted or a sorted T cell fraction (not recorded which). These receptor sequences come from a male donor with ankylosing spondylitis or in good health (not recorded which).

This clonotype has a count of ten or more. V is TRBV10-2 and J is TRBJ2-1; maybe TRBD2 (6 bases). Germline V gene data show CDR1 as WSHSY and CDR2 as SAAADI. V shed 7 bases and J shed 4 bases, with 17 bases lying between them. The CDR3 has 15 residues. Written as DNA, the CDR3 is TGCGCCAGCACCCCCGGGGACTCGCTGTACAATGAGCAGTTCTTC. Protein sequence: CASTPGDSLYNEQFF.

This clonotype occurred many times. The rearrangement uses TRBV14 and TRBJ1-4; D is unclear. The CDR3 is 12 residues long. Germline loops: CDR1 SGHDN, CDR2 FVKESK. Trimming cost V 1 base and J 13 bases, with 10 bases left between them. CDR3: CASSQANLPLFF. The CDR3 DNA follows: TGTGCCAGCAGCCAAGCTAACCTACCACTGTTTTTT. Full variable domain (rest looked up from reference TRBV14 and TRBJ1-4): EAGVTQFPSHSVIEKGQTVTLRCDPISGHDNLYWYRRVMGKEIKFLLHFVKESKQDESGMPNNRFLAERTGGTYSTLKVQPAELEDSGVYFCASSQANLPLFFGSGTQLSVL.

Many counts were recorded for this clonotype. The chain joins TRBV12-3 or TRBV12-4 to TRBJ2-2; tentative D call: TRBD1 (7 bases). The V gene lost 5 bases and the J gene lost 5 bases, with 15 bases spanning the gap. This CDR3 contains 15 residues. This CDR3 reads CASSAGGTETGELFF. The DNA for the CDR3 is TGTGCCAGCAGTGCCGGAGGGACAGAGACCGGGGAGCTGTTTTTT.

The sample holds many counts of this clonotype. The chain has TRBV12-3 or TRBV12-4 and TRBJ2-4; D perhaps matches TRBD2 (6 bases). V was shortened by 2 bases and J by 2 bases, with 10 bases between the two germline ends. The CDR3 extends over 15 amino acids. Here the CDR3 reads CASSLNGGTKNIQYF. As DNA, the CDR3 is TGTGCCAGCAGTTTAAACGGGGGAACCAAAAACATTCAGTACTTC.

This clonotype turned up a few times. V and J are TRBV6-2 or TRBV6-3 and TRBJ2-5; no clear D. This CDR3 spans 15 amino acids. Trimming took off 7 bases at V and 1 base at J, with 16 bases between the two ends. Per the germline V gene, CDR1 is MNHEY and CDR2 is SVGEGT. The CDR3 spells CASKLDEAPQETQYF. The CDR3 nucleotides are TGTGCCAGCAAGCTGGACGAGGCGCCCCAAGAGACCCAGTACTTC.

This clonotype was detected ten times or more. The genes are TRBV10-3 and TRBJ1-1; possibly TRBD1 for D (6 bases). The germline CDR1 and CDR2 sequences are ENHRY and SYGVKD. The CDR3 spans 12 residues. Trimming pared 3 bases from V and 5 bases from J, leaving 7 bases between. The CDR3 coding sequence is TGTGCCATCAGTGATCAGGGGACTGAAGCTTTCTTT. Its protein is CAISDQGTEAFF.

This clonotype showed up many times. This chain links TRBV21-1 with TRBJ1-6. TRBV21-1 is a pseudogene locus. This CDR3 region has 14 residues. The CDR3, as DNA: TGTGCCAGCAGCGAATCGGGACTTAATTCACCCCTCCACTTT. Amino acids: CASSESGLNSPLHF.

This clonotype was seen ten or more times. The CDR3 here is CASSDSGGQPPGYGYTF. The CDR3 DNA reads as TGTGCCAGCAGTGATTCCGGGGGACAGCCCCCTGGGTATGGCTACACCTTC. This rearrangement joins TRBV2 to TRBJ1-2; 7 bases line up with TRBD1. V dropped 3 bases and J dropped 5; count of bases not matched to a gene: 15. Germline-derived CDR1 and CDR2 are SNHLY and FYNNEI. The CDR3 is 17 residues long.

Many counts were recorded for this clonotype. This chain uses TRBV7-8 with TRBJ1-5; D is unresolved. V gave up 5 bases and J gave up 0 bases, with 17 bases separating them. This CDR3 comprises 17 residues. Germline CDR1 is SGHVS and CDR2 is FQNEAQ. The DNA of the CDR3 is TGTGCCAGCAGCCAAGCGGATCGTGGGATTAGCAATCAGCCCCAGCATTTT. Encoded protein: CASSQADRGISNQPQHF.

This chain joins TRBV7-9 and TRBJ2-1; D is perhaps TRBD1 or TRBD2 (5 bases each). The V gene lost 4 bases and the J gene lost 6 bases, with 16 bases spanning the gap. Germline lookup yields CDR1 SEHNR and CDR2 FQNEAQ (reference sequence). The CDR3 consists of 15 residues. The CDR3, as DNA: TGTGCCAGCAGCTCTTCCGGGACCGCTTTCAATGAGCAGTTCTTC. It specifies CASSSSGTAFNEQFF. Supplemented by reference TRBV7-9 and TRBJ2-1, the full variable domain reads DTGVSQNPRHKITKRGQNVTFRCDPISEHNRLYWYRQTLGQGPEFLTYFQNEAQLEKSRLLSDRFSAERPKGSFSTLEIQRTEQGDSAMYLCASSSSGTAFNEQFFGPGTRLTVL.

Of note for this clonotype: The junction shows a germline mismatch at one end, possibly a read error. The chain uses TRBV15 and TRBJ1-2, with D maybe TRBD1 (5 bases). Germline CDR1 and CDR2: LNHNV and YYDKDF (reference sequence). The CDR3 sequence is 16 residues long. The CDR3 is CATGREDSKINYGYTF. The CDR3 DNA follows: TGTGCCACCGGCAGAGAAGACAGCAAAATTAACTATGGCTACACCTTC.